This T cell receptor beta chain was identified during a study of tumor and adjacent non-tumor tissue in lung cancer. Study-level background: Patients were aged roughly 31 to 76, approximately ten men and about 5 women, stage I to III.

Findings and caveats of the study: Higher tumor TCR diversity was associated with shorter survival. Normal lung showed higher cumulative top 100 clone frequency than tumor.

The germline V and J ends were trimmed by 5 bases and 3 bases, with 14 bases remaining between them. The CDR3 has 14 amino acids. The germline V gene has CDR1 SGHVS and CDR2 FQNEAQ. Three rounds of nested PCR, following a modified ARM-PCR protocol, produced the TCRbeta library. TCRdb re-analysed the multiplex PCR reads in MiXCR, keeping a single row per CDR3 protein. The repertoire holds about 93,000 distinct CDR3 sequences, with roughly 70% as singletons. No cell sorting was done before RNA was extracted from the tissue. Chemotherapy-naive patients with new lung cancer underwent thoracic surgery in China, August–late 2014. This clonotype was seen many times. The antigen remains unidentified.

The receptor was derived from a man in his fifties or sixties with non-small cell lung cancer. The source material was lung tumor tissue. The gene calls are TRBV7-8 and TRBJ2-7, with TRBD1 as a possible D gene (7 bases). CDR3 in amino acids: CASSQRQGGYEQYF. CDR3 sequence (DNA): TGTGCCAGCAGCCAGCGACAGGGAGGCTACGAGCAGTACTTC.